The T cell receptor beta chain described here comes from a study of blood T cell repertoires in COVID-19 (dated by TCRdb to about 2020). Regarding the research as a whole: Collaborator samples came from the United States, Italy and Spain and covered acute and convalescent phases of COVID-19. The repertoires were released in a freely available public database intended as a resource for research on the immune response to SARS-CoV-2. Subjects who had been exposed to COVID-19, were actively infected with it, or had recovered from it provided the deeply sampled blood TCRbeta repertoires that made up the dataset. Samples came from the ongoing ImmuneRACE study (first 160 participants) plus 1,254 subjects from 6 global collaborators. The material from the prospective study consisted of cDNA or gDNA derived from T cells, B-cell-depleted T cells, or PBMCs. Nearly every sample came with metadata listing a de-identified subject ID, COVID-19 status, age in years and sex. Where available, HLA class I and class II types were taken from metadata supplied by the sample provider and were not determined by assay-based typing.

TCRbeta CDR3 regions were amplified from genomic DNA using the immunoSEQ Assay, a bias-controlled multiplex PCR. From the authors' description of their analysis: Within the assay, amplification of reference gene primers was used to estimate how many nucleated cells each sample contained. To quantify the absolute abundance of each unique TCRbeta CDR3 rearrangement, sequence reads were collapsed and filtered. For each sample, productive Simpson clonality was calculated as the square root of Simpson's diversity index across productive rearrangements. TCRdb's version of the immuneACCESS table is confined to in-frame rearrangements and falls short of the full clone set. An unresolved V gene accounts for under half of the shortfall where checked; the remainder is of unknown origin. The DNA gave D and trimming, while V, J and clone size come from that table. This sample comprises approximately 220,000 clones, about 84% of them detected only once. The ten largest clones add up to 7.9% of the sample.

Whole blood was collected in K2EDTA tubes by collaborating institutions according to the institutions' own protocols. Collaborator samples were shipped for TCRbeta analysis as frozen whole blood, isolated PBMCs, or DNA extracted from either sample type. The germline V gene gives CDR1 as MNHEY and CDR2 as SVGEGT. The CDR3, from cysteine to phenylalanine, totals 13 residues. The entry retains the CDR3 DNA only, 39 bases that are in frame from base 1. Trimming at the junction amounts to 6 bases on V and 6 bases on J, and the germline ends lie 14 bases apart. The paper's findings and limits, for the study overall: How much clinical and demographic metadata was included differed by source and by participant, and the metadata was provided uncurated.

This clone was seen a few times. The antigen this receptor binds is unknown. No quality values exist for individual bases; no much larger clone is one base distant. Sequencing used peripheral blood. Recombination joined TRBV6-2 or TRBV6-3 with TRBJ1-2, and the D gene may be TRBD1, 6 bases matching. This clonotype originated in a woman of 80 years or more with acute or convalescent COVID-19. The encoded CDR3 is CASSLPGHDGYTF. Here is the DNA: TGTGCCAGCAGCCTCCCGGGACATGATGGCTACACCTTC.